The subject of this entry is one TCR beta chain. This sample is part of a study of T cell changes during pregnancy in multiple sclerosis. The germline V gene encodes CDR1 SGDLS and CDR2 YYNGEE. V was shortened by 5 bases and J by 0 bases, with 6 bases between the two germline ends. This CDR3 has 13 amino acids. TCRdb keeps only in-frame clones here, not all; method: immunoSEQ multiplex PCR. Of 69,000 or so clones listed, around 94% are singletons. The chain has TRBV9 and TRBJ1-3; D is uncertain. The origin of this receptor is a female donor with multiple sclerosis, enrolled in a pregnancy study. Sequenced here: peripheral blood, sampled before pregnancy. CDR3 nucleotide sequence: TGTGCCAGCAGATCCCTCTCTGGAAACACCATATATTTT. Translated, it gives CASRSLSGNTIYF.